The sequence of this T cell receptor beta chain was determined in a study of B cell selection in AIRE deficiency. Clones were read by immunoSEQ multiplex PCR, and TCRdb kept only the in-frame ones, dropping some. In the table there are around 1,700 clones, roughly 84% of which are singletons. With 0 bases removed from V and 2 bases from J, the gap between germline ends came to 11 bases. The CDR3 is 15 residues long. From germline, CDR1 is SGHDN and CDR2 FVKESK. Notes on this clone: Its antigen is unknown.

Study-level results: Of fewer than 4,000 shared Treg TCRbeta sequences, 31.6% were healthy-donor-only and roughly 10% patient-only. Patient Tconv cells held 25% to 35% of Treg sequences shared by healthy donors. Shorter CDR3s marked shared Treg sequences, biased toward few non-templated insertions.

Regulatory T cells were sorted as CD4+CD25hiCD127low/negative cells. Healthy unrelated donors supplied the control samples. The source of this sequence is a human donor in good health. The sequenced material came from CD4+CD25+ Tregs sorted from PBMCs. The rearrangement joins TRBV14 to TRBJ2-7; D may be TRBD2 (6 bases). The CDR3 spells CASSQDLAGPYEQYF. The CDR3 DNA reads TGTGCCAGCAGCCAAGATCTGGCGGGGCCCTACGAGCAGTACTTC.